The T cell receptor beta chain under discussion was sequenced for a study of beta chain features in type 1 diabetes. As every portion of the isolated RNA was reverse transcribed, the sequencing read expressed TCRB transcripts. Sequencing was performed with immunoSEQ multiplex PCR; in TCRdb, only in-frame clones are kept and a portion is missing. The sample lists a few hundred thousand clones; approximately 20% were seen once. The sample holds a few counts of this clone. Antigen specificity is unknown. Whole-study results and caveats: When cDNA is sequenced, cells with high TCR expression could be over-represented. A moderate, significant TCRB CDR3 shortening appeared in type 1 diabetes across four CD4+ subsets.

Once sorted, every population was more than 95% pure. This sequence was found in a middle-aged woman with type 1 diabetes. The sequenced sample was naive CD4+ T cells from blood.

In nucleotides, the CDR3 is TGTGCGTTGCCTGTTGGGGGGGGAACCTACAATGAGCAGTTCTTC. Translation: CALPVGGGTYNEQFF. The chain has TRBV7-9 and TRBJ2-1, with 7 positions matching TRBD2. The CDR3 is 15 amino acids. The germline gives CDR1 SEHNR, CDR2 FQNEAQ (reference sequence).